This TCR beta chain was recovered during a study of CD8 T cells in ankylosing spondylitis. Generation of TCR beta libraries employed quantitative 5'-RACE incorporating molecular barcodes. TCRdb used MiXCR to reprocess the 5' RACE reads, holding one entry per CDR3 protein. The sample lists around 280,000 distinct CDR3 sequences; 15% to 25% were seen once. This CDR3 spans 14 amino acids. Trimming cost V 1 base and J 1 base, with 8 bases left between them. Germline CDR1 and CDR2: SGHAT and FQNNGV. Findings and limits, study-wide: Disease-linked clones reportedly concentrated significantly in matched ankylosing spondylitis synovial fluid. Relatively scarce in peripheral blood, disease-linked clones were CD8+.

This clonotype was counted a few times. Its antigen remains unknown. Sequencing was performed on blood, either unsorted or a sorted T cell fraction (not recorded which). The clonotype originates from a male donor with ankylosing spondylitis or in good health (not recorded which). V and J are TRBV11-2 and TRBJ2-7, with D perhaps given as TRBD1 or TRBD2 (5 bases each). CDR3 residues: CASSLGDGSYEQYV. CDR3 bases: TGTGCCAGCAGCTTAGGGGACGGATCCTACGAGCAGTACGTC.